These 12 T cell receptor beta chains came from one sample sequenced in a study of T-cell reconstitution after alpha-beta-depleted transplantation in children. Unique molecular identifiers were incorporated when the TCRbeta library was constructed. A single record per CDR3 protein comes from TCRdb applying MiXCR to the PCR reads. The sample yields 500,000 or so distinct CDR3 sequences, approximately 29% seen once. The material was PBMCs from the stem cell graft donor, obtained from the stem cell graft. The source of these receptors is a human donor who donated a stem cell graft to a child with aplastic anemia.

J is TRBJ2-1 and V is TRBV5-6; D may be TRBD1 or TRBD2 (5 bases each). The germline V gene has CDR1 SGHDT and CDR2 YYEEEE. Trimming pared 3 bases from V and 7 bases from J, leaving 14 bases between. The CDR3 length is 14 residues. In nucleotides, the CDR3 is TGTGCCAGCAGCTCCGGGACGACATGGAATGAGCAGTTCTTC. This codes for CASSSGTTWNEQFF.

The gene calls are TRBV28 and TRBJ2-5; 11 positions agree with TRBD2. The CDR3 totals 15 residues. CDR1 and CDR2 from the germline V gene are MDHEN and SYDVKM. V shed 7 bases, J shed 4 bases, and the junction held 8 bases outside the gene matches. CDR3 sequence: CASNLSGRAGETQYF. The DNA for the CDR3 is TGTGCCAGCAACCTTAGCGGGAGGGCCGGAGAGACCCAGTACTTC. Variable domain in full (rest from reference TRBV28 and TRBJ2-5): DVKVTQSSRYLVKRTGEKVFLECVQDMDHENMFWYRQDPGLGLRLIYFSYDVKMKEKGDIPEGYSVSREKKERFSLILESASTNQTSMYLCASNLSGRAGETQYFGPGTRLLVL.

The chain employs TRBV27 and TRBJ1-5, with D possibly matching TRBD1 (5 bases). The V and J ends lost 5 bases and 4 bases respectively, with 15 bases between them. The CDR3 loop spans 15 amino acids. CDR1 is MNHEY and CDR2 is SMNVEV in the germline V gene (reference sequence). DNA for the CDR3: TGTGCCAGCAGTCCCCTAGGGGCAGGGAATCAGCCCCAGCATTTT. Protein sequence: CASSPLGAGNQPQHF.

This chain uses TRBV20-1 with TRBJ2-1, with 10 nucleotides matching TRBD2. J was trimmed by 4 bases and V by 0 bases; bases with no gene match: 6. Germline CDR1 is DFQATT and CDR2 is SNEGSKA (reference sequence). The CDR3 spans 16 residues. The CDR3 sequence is CSARETSGPPYNEQFF. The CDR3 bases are TGCAGTGCTAGAGAGACTAGCGGGCCCCCTTACAATGAGCAGTTCTTC.

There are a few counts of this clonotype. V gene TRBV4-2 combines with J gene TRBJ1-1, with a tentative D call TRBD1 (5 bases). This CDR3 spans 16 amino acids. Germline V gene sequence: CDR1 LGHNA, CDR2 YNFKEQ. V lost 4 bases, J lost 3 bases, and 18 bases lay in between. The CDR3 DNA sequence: TGTGCCAGCAGCCCCCAGGCCGGGGGAATGGACACTGAAGCTTTCTTT. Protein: CASSPQAGGMDTEAFF.

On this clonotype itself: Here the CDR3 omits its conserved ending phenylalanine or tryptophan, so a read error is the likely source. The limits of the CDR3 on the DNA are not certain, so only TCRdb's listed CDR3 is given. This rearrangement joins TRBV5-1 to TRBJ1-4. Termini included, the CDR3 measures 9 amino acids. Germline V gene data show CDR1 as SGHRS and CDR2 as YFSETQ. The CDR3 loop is CASSLKRLS.

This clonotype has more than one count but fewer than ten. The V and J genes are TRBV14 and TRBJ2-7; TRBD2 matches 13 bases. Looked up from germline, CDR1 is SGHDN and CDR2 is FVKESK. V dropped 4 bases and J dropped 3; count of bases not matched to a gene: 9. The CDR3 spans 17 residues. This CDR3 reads CASSPTHGTSGIYEQYF. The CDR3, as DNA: TGTGCCAGCAGCCCTACACACGGGACTAGCGGGATCTACGAGCAGTACTTC.

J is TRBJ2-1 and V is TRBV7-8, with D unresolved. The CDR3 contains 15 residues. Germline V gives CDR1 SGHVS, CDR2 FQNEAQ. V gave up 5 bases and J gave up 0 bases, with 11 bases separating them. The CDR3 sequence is CASSHKAYSYNEQFF. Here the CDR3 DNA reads TGTGCCAGCAGCCATAAGGCCTACTCCTACAATGAGCAGTTCTTC.

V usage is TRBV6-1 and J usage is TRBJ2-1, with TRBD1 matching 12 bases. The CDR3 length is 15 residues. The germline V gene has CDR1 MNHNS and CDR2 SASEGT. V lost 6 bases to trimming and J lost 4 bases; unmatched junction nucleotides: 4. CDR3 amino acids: CASRAGQGAYNEQFF. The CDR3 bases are TGTGCCAGCAGGGCGGGACAGGGGGCTTACAATGAGCAGTTCTTC.

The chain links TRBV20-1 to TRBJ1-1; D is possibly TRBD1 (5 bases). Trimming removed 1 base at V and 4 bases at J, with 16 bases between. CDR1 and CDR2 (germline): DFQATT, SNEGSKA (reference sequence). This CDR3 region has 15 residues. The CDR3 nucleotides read TGCAGTGCTAGAGCCCCTGGAGGGGCGATCACTGAAGCTTTCTTT. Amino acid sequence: CSARAPGGAITEAFF.

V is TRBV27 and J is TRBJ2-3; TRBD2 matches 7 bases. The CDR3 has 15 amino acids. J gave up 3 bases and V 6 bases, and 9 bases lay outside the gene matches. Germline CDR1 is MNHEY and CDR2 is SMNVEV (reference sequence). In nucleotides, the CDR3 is TGTGCCAGCAGCCAAATGGGGGGGTGGACAGATACGCAGTATTTT. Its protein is CASSQMGGWTDTQYF.

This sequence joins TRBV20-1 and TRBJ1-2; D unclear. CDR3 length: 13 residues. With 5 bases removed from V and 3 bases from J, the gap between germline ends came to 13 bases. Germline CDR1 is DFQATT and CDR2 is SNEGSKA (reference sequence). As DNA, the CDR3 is TGCAGTGCTCTCCTGCCGGGATACTATGGCTACACCTTC. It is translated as CSALLPGYYGYTF.